This TCR beta chain was sequenced for a study of regulatory T cells in long-lasting Graves disease. Whole-study context: Persistent cases took antithyroid drugs over 5 years and stayed TSH receptor antibody positive.

The germline V gene encodes CDR1 MNHGY and CDR2 SVAAGI. CDR3 length: 15 residues. Trimming pared 3 bases from V and 5 bases from J, leaving 17 bases between. Noted time point: persistent/refractory GD, antithyroid drugs over 5 years with positive TRAb. PBMC-derived RNA was used for the TCR library. Assembly of TCR beta libraries relied on iRepertoire HTBI primers together with Arm-PCR of CDR3 regions. How the authors handled the data: Gene usage covered 62 TRBV and more than 13 TRBJ segments. TCRdb called the multiplex PCR reads again in MiXCR, with one record for every CDR3 protein. The V and J calls, along with clone size, are taken from TCRdb and not from the paper's own processing. The data show hundreds of thousands of distinct CDR3 sequences, 20% to 25% seen once.

The chain uses TRBV6-9 and TRBJ2-7; the D gene could be TRBD1 or TRBD2 (7 bases each). The sample in question was peripheral blood mononuclear cells (PBMCs), obtained when the disease was refractory, from a patient treated with antithyroid drugs. The clonotype originates from a female donor with Graves disease. The CDR3 loop reads CASSYRQGGRDEQYF. In DNA form, the CDR3 reads TGTGCCAGCAGTTACCGACAGGGAGGGCGTGACGAGCAGTACTTC.